This T cell receptor (beta chain) is drawn from a study of cytomegalovirus exposure and HLA in healthy donors. The PCR employed 60 Vbeta primers together with 13 Jbeta primers. Clones were read by immunoSEQ multiplex PCR, and TCRdb kept only the in-frame ones, dropping some. Found here are about 130,000 clones, less than 80% of them singletons; the top ten hold around 7%. As for this clone: Its antigen is currently unknown.

Study findings and constraints: Among TCR beta chains of equal frequency, HLA-associated ones were more clonally expanded in a later analysis.

From germline, CDR1 is SGHTA and CDR2 FQGNSA. Trimming removed 5 bases from V and 7 bases from J; junction bases left unmatched: 5. CDR3 length equals 14 residues. The material sequenced was PBMCs. The source of this sequence is a man between 40 and 49 years old in good health and CMV-seropositive. This rearrangement joins TRBV7-2 to TRBJ1-6; 7 positions match TRBD1. In nucleotides, the CDR3 is TGTGCCAGCAGCACCGGGACAGCAAATTCACCCCTCCACTTT. Translation: CASSTGTANSPLHF.